This T cell receptor (beta chain) was sequenced for a study of graft-versus-host responses after intestinal transplantation. On this clone: The antigen is unknown.

Findings of the study overall: Early after transplant, HvG clones declined as circulating GvH clones peaked.

The data were produced by immunoSEQ multiplex PCR, yet TCRdb's version contains in-frame clones alone and is incomplete. The sample has roughly 89,000 clones; 92% are singletons. The germline gives CDR1 SGHRS, CDR2 YFSETQ. This CDR3 is built from 15 residues. With 6 bases clipped from V and 7 bases from J, the junction kept 10 bases outside the gene matches. The chain recombines TRBV5-1 with TRBJ1-4, with TRBD1 identical over 9 bases. This material consisted of unstimulated CD4+ T cells sorted from spleen or lymph node cells, taken before intestinal transplant. This TCR came from a human donor who received an intestinal transplant. This CDR3 is CASTLGGQGVEKLFF. CDR3 nucleotide sequence: TGCGCCAGCACTTTGGGGGGACAGGGAGTTGAAAAACTGTTTTTT.